Reported below is one T cell receptor (beta chain). The read is 3 residues too short to cover the CDR3 end, so that end is filled in from the germline J gene. This entry comes from a study of T cells in women clearing cervical HPV infection. The CDR3 covers 14 residues. V dropped 4 bases and J dropped 3 bases, with 15 bases sitting between them. Per the germline V gene, CDR1 is GTSNPN and CDR2 is SVGIG (reference sequence). The repertoire was sequenced with immunoSEQ multiplex PCR; TCRdb's copy has only in-frame clones and lacks some. This repertoire includes 46,000 or so clones. Sequenced material: blood buffy coat. This receptor was taken from a woman aged 18 to 75 with a cervical HPV16 infection that either progressed to CIN3+ or cleared (not recorded which). The chain combines TRBV30 with TRBJ1-2; D ambiguous. This chain's CDR3 is CAWTPGRQDYGYTF. The part of the CDR3 DNA that was read is TGTGCCTGGACGCCCGGCAGACAAGACTATGGC.